This T cell receptor beta chain was captured by sequencing in a study of T cell responses to AZD1222 COVID-19 vaccine. The germline V gene has CDR1 LGHDT and CDR2 YNNKEL (reference sequence). Trimming took off 5 bases at V and 5 bases at J, with 9 bases between the two ends. The CDR3 has 12 amino acids. Comment on this clone: Its specificity is unknown.

Only in-frame clones appear in the TCRdb table, and some are missing; sequencing was by immunoSEQ multiplex PCR. This repertoire shows tens of thousands of clones, 89% found once; its top ten account for about 14%. Study-wide findings and caveats: Compared with day 0, the breadth and depth of the Spike-specific TCR repertoire rose significantly after two doses of AZD1222. Nearly half of unique spike-specific TCRs reportedly avoided B.1.351 and B.1.1.7 mutated regions. Repertoire sampling occurred only after the peak T cell response. The donor group comprised mostly white British people and more females; the analysis possibly underestimated clonal diversity.

This specimen consisted of peripheral blood, obtained 28 days after the second AZD1222 dose. The receptor was derived from an adult who received the AZD1222 COVID-19 vaccine. This chain connects TRBV3-1 (or the pseudogene TRBV3-2) to TRBJ2-5; no firm D call. The CDR3 here is CASSYPRETQYF. For the CDR3, the DNA is TGTGCCAGCAGCTATCCTAGGGAGACCCAGTACTTC.